These 32 T cell receptor beta chains were all obtained from the same sample, sequenced in a study of blood T cell repertoires in COVID-19. Produced via immunoSEQ multiplex PCR; TCRdb's table is partial and in-frame only. The sample yields 100,000 to 150,000 clones, more than 70% seen once. The sample taken for sequencing was peripheral blood. The source of these receptors is an older woman with acute or convalescent COVID-19.

This clone was picked up a small number of times. The chain employs TRBV27 and TRBJ1-2; 7 positions match TRBD1. From germline, CDR1 is MNHEY and CDR2 SMNVEV (reference sequence). Trimming took 5 bases from V and 8 from J; bases not matched to a gene: 11. The CDR3 extends over 14 amino acids. For the CDR3, the DNA is TGTGCCAGCAGTACCCGGTGGCAGGGGGACGGCTACACCTTC. Protein: CASSTRWQGDGYTF.

The genes are TRBV11-1 and TRBJ1-1; D gene uncertain. With 4 bases removed from V and 5 bases from J, the gap between germline ends came to 17 bases. This CDR3 contains 15 residues. The V gene's germline CDR1 is SGHAT and CDR2 FQDESV (reference sequence). The CDR3 here is CASSSPRGSGTEAFF. The CDR3 DNA is TGTGCCAGCAGCTCCCCGCGAGGGAGTGGGACTGAAGCTTTCTTT.

CDR3 coding DNA: TGTGCCAGCACCGACACGGGGGGGCGCAATGAGCAGTTCTTC. It encodes CASTDTGGRNEQFF. This chain uses TRBV5-6 with TRBJ2-1, with 8 bases aligning to TRBD2. The CDR3 runs 14 residues. The trim removed 6 bases at V and 6 bases at J, leaving 8 bases unmatched. Germline CDR1 is SGHDT and CDR2 is YYEEEE. Full variable domain (rest looked up from reference TRBV5-6 and TRBJ2-1): DAGVTQSPTHLIKTRGQQVTLRCSPKSGHDTVSWYQQALGQGPQFIFQYYEEEERQRGNFPDRFSGHQFPNYSSELNVNALLLGDSALYLCASTDTGGRNEQFFGPGTRLTVL.

J is TRBJ1-1 and V is TRBV2; a weak D match, TRBD1 (5 bases). Germline assignment: CDR1 SNHLY and CDR2 FYNNEI. Between the trimmed V and J ends, which lost 0 bases and 5 bases, there was a span of 10 bases. This CDR3 spans 14 amino acids. CDR3 sequence: CASSEARTITEAFF. The CDR3 DNA sequence: TGTGCCAGCAGTGAAGCGCGGACAATAACTGAAGCTTTCTTT.

This chain joins TRBV18 and TRBJ2-1; possible D gene TRBD2, 6 bases. This CDR3 region has 16 residues. From germline, CDR1 is KGHSH and CDR2 LQKENI. Trimming cost V 1 base and J 9 bases, with 19 bases left between them. For the CDR3, the DNA is TGTGCCAGCTCACCACGGTCTGCGGGACTGCCAGGTGAGCAGTTCTTC. It codes for CASSPRSAGLPGEQFF.

This clone was counted between two and nine times. The chain has TRBV2 and TRBJ2-2; TRBD1 might be the D (5 bases). Trimming pared 0 bases from V and 7 bases from J, leaving 9 bases between. The CDR3 is made up of 14 amino acids. From germline, CDR1 is SNHLY and CDR2 FYNNEI. CDR3 protein: CASSEALQGGELFF. The CDR3 region has the DNA TGTGCCAGCAGTGAAGCGCTTCAGGGCGGGGAGCTGTTTTTT.

The chain carries TRBV3-1 (or the pseudogene TRBV3-2) and TRBJ1-4; TRBD1 agrees at 8 bases. Germline lookup yields CDR1 LGHDT and CDR2 YNNKEL (reference sequence). CDR3 size: 15 residues. The V segment lost 3 bases and the J segment 7 bases; nucleotides outside the gene matches: 7. The CDR3 is CASSQAGQGIEKLFF. CDR3 bases: TGTGCCAGCAGCCAGGCTGGACAGGGTATTGAAAAACTGTTTTTT.

The chain links TRBV29-1 to TRBJ1-2; TRBD1 is a possible D gene (6 bases). With 6 bases removed from V and 4 bases from J, the gap between germline ends came to 15 bases. Germline V gene lookup returns CDR1 SQVTM and CDR2 ANQGSEA. The CDR3 totals 13 residues. This CDR3 is CSVPRRGGYGYTF. DNA for the CDR3: TGCAGCGTGCCTCGAAGGGGGGGCTATGGCTACACCTTC.

V and J are TRBV19 and TRBJ2-1; D remains ambiguous. In germline, CDR1 is LNHDA, CDR2 SQIVND (reference sequence). The CDR3 runs 15 residues. The ends were cut back, 3 bases at V and 0 bases at J, with 9 bases in the middle. The CDR3 reads CASSITFSSYNEQFF. The DNA for the CDR3 is TGTGCCAGTAGTATCACGTTTAGCTCCTACAATGAGCAGTTCTTC.

This clone was seen a single time. The chain uses TRBV30 and TRBJ2-2, with 14 bases that match TRBD2. The V segment lost 2 bases and the J segment 4 bases; nucleotides outside the gene matches: 3. There are 16 residues in the CDR3. Germline CDR1 reads GTSNPN; CDR2 reads SVGIG (reference sequence). The CDR3 DNA reads as TGTGCCTGGAGTTGGGGACTAGCGGGAGTCACCGGGGAGCTGTTTTTT. Its translation is CAWSWGLAGVTGELFF.

CDR3 nucleotide sequence: TGTGCCAGCAGGCTCGGCCAAACAGGGAGCTCCTATAATTCACCCCTCCACTTT. This codes for CASRLGQTGSSYNSPLHF. The genes are TRBV5-4 and TRBJ1-6; a possible D gene is TRBD1 (6 bases). The CDR3 runs to 18 residues. Germline CDR1 SGHNT, CDR2 YYREEE (reference sequence). Trimming left V 5 bases short and J 0 bases short, with 18 bases between.

Here the CDR3 reads CACQGLPGSGANVLTF. The CDR3 nucleotides are TGTGCCTGTCAGGGACTCCCGGGGTCAGGGGCCAACGTCCTGACTTTC. The gene calls are TRBV30 and TRBJ2-6; tentative D call: TRBD2 (6 bases). Trimming removed 6 bases from V and 4 bases from J, with 19 bases in between. The CDR3 totals 16 residues. From germline, CDR1 is GTSNPN and CDR2 SVGIG (reference sequence).

The chain joins TRBV3-1 (or the pseudogene TRBV3-2) to TRBJ2-1; D perhaps matches TRBD2 (6 bases). The CDR3 is 12 amino acids. Germline-derived CDR1 and CDR2 are LGHDT and YNNKEL (reference sequence). V was cut by 3 bases and J by 10 bases, with 10 bases left in between. In DNA form, the CDR3 reads TGTGCCAGCAGCCACGGGACTCCCGAGCAGTTCTTC. Amino acid sequence: CASSHGTPEQFF.

The V call is TRBV6-5, the J call TRBJ1-5; 7 nucleotides agree with TRBD1. The CDR3 runs to 13 residues. The germline V gene has CDR1 MNHEY and CDR2 SVGAGI. The V and J ends lost 7 bases and 6 bases, in that order; junction bases with no gene match: 6. This CDR3 is CASTGQASQPQHF. In DNA, the CDR3 is TGTGCCAGCACCGGACAGGCGAGTCAGCCCCAGCATTTT.

The gene calls are TRBV10-1 and TRBJ1-1, with 7 bases matching TRBD1. The CDR3 length is 13 residues. J lost 7 bases, V lost 5 bases, and 7 bases had no gene match. Germline CDR1 and CDR2: WNHNN and SYGVQD (reference sequence). This chain's CDR3 is CASSITGEGEAFF. The CDR3 nucleotides read TGCGCCAGCAGTATCACAGGGGAAGGTGAAGCTTTCTTT.

CDR3 residues: CASSPWDTGGYTF. The CDR3 bases are TGTGCCAGCAGTCCCTGGGACACCGGAGGCTACACCTTC. The J gene is TRBJ1-2, the V gene TRBV12-3 or TRBV12-4; D might be TRBD1 (6 bases). The V and J ends lost 5 bases and 8 bases respectively, with 15 bases between them. CDR3 length equals 13 residues.

J is TRBJ2-3 and V is TRBV9; D possibly corresponds to TRBD1 (5 bases). In germline, CDR1 is SGDLS, CDR2 YYNGEE. This CDR3 is 13 amino acids long. Trimming took 3 bases from V and 2 from J, leaving 7 bases between them. CDR3 DNA sequence: TGTGCCAGCAGCGAGGGGCCCACAGATACGCAGTATTTT. Encoded protein: CASSEGPTDTQYF.

The CDR3, as DNA: TGTGCCAGCAGTCTCAGGGGGCAGGACACTGAAGCTTTCTTT. Its protein product is CASSLRGQDTEAFF. The V gene is TRBV6-5, the J gene TRBJ1-1; 8 positions agree with TRBD1. The CDR3 is 14 amino acids. CDR1 MNHEY and CDR2 SVGAGI come from the germline V gene. V shed 5 bases and J 3 bases; nucleotides not matched to a gene: 5.

The chain links TRBV12-3 or TRBV12-4 to TRBJ2-1, with 9 bases matching TRBD1. V shed 1 base, J shed 10 bases, and the junction held 2 bases outside the gene matches. This CDR3 is built from 13 residues. In DNA form, the CDR3 reads TGTGCCAGCAGTTTAGAGGGACAGGGCGAGCAGTTCTTC. The encoded protein is CASSLEGQGEQFF.

V usage is TRBV28 and J usage is TRBJ1-2, with a tentative D call TRBD1 (5 bases). Trimming shortened V by 4 bases and J by 8 bases, and 11 bases separated the two germline ends. CDR1 MDHEN and CDR2 SYDVKM come from the germline V gene. The CDR3 covers 12 residues. The CDR3 region is CASSSQGGGYTF. DNA of the CDR3: TGTGCCAGCAGTTCTCAGGGTGGCGGCTACACCTTC.

J is TRBJ1-3 and V is TRBV7-6, with D tentatively TRBD1 (6 bases). There are 15 residues in the CDR3. CDR1 and CDR2 (germline): SGHVS, FNYEAQ. Trimming cost V 0 bases and J 3 bases, with 9 bases left between them. DNA for the CDR3: TGTGCCAGCAGCTTAGCCCAGACAGGTGGAAACACCATATATTTT. Translated: CASSLAQTGGNTIYF.

The chain recombines TRBV6-4 with TRBJ1-1; 8 nucleotides agree with TRBD1. Germline V gene lookup returns CDR1 MRHNA and CDR2 SNTAGT. The CDR3 length is 14 residues. J gave up 3 bases and V 4 bases, and 4 bases lay outside the gene matches. This CDR3 reads CASSGSDRDTEAFF. The CDR3 DNA is TGTGCCAGCAGTGGGTCGGACAGGGACACTGAAGCTTTCTTT.

In this sample, this clone turned up a few times. The chain combines TRBV27 with TRBJ2-1; TRBD1 might be the D (6 bases). V was clipped by 6 bases and J by 0 bases, with 12 bases between them. CDR1 and CDR2 from the germline V gene are MNHEY and SMNVEV (reference sequence). The CDR3 is 15 amino acids. The CDR3: CASRYRVSSYNEQFF. The CDR3 DNA reads as TGTGCCAGCAGGTACAGGGTTAGCTCCTACAATGAGCAGTTCTTC.

This chain links TRBV19 with TRBJ2-1; TRBD2 agrees at 10 bases. V gave up 8 bases and J gave up 8 bases; unmatched junction bases: 12. Germline CDR1 and CDR2: LNHDA and SQIVND (reference sequence). This CDR3 is built from 15 residues. CDR3 sequence: CASSPLSGRAHEQFF. In DNA, the CDR3 is TGTGCCAGTTCCCCATTGAGCGGGAGGGCCCATGAGCAGTTCTTC.

This sequence joins TRBV5-1 and TRBJ2-7, with TRBD1 matching over 8 bases. V gave up 4 bases and J gave up 5 bases; unmatched junction bases: 8. This CDR3 is 14 amino acids long. Germline V CDR1 and CDR2: SGHRS, YFSETQ. The CDR3 DNA is TGCGCCAGCAGCCCTGGACAGGGCGGGAACGAGCAGTACTTC. Translated: CASSPGQGGNEQYF.

The chain is built from TRBV15 and TRBJ2-3; tentative D call: TRBD1 (5 bases). The CDR3 contains 15 residues. In germline, CDR1 is LNHNV, CDR2 YYDKDF (reference sequence). V gave up 1 base and J gave up 5 bases, with 13 bases separating them. CDR3 coding DNA: TGTGCCACCAGCAGAGCTGGTTCTAGGGGAGATACGCAGTATTTT. Protein product: CATSRAGSRGDTQYF.

As DNA, the CDR3 is TGTGCCAGCAGTTCCATCGCGGGGGATTATAGCAATCAGCCCCAGCATTTT. Amino acid sequence: CASSSIAGDYSNQPQHF. The rearrangement links TRBV28 to TRBJ1-5; possibly TRBD1 for D (5 bases). Germline loops: CDR1 MDHEN, CDR2 SYDVKM. This CDR3 has 17 amino acids. Deletions cut 4 bases from V and 0 bases from J, with 16 bases between.

The chain has TRBV6-5 and TRBJ1-2; 8 nucleotides match TRBD1. CDR1 is MNHEY, CDR2 SVGAGI, per germline. The CDR3 runs 13 residues. The J segment lost 8 bases and the V segment lost 3 bases, leaving 5 bases of the junction unmatched. Here the CDR3 DNA reads TGTGCCAGCAGTTATTCTGGACAGGGCGGCTACACCTTC. It translates to CASSYSGQGGYTF.

This chain connects TRBV7-2 to TRBJ2-7, with D perhaps matching TRBD2 (5 bases). CDR1 is SGHTA and CDR2 is FQGNSA in the germline V gene. Trimming took off 8 bases at V and 2 bases at J, with 16 bases between the two ends. This CDR3 spans 14 amino acids. For the CDR3, the DNA is TGTGCCAGCGGATACGAGCGGAGAGCCTACGAGCAGTACTTC. It yields the protein CASGYERRAYEQYF.

The CDR3 region is CASSSQGLGNTIYF. The DNA for the CDR3 is TGTGCCAGCAGCTCACAGGGGCTTGGAAACACCATATATTTT. The rearrangement uses TRBV11-2 and TRBJ1-3; 7 bases align to TRBD1. CDR1 and CDR2 from the germline V gene are SGHAT and FQNNGV. J gave up 3 bases and V 4 bases, and 3 bases lay outside the gene matches. The CDR3 runs 14 residues.

The chain combines TRBV3-1 (or the pseudogene TRBV3-2) with TRBJ2-5, with 12 bases identical to TRBD2. V was clipped by 4 bases and J by 5 bases; unmatched bases: 8. Germline V CDR1 and CDR2: LGHDT, YNNKEL (reference sequence). This CDR3 region has 16 residues. The CDR3 region has the DNA TGTGCCAGCAGCCCTTCAGGACTAGCGGGAAGGGAGACCCAGTACTTC. Its protein product is CASSPSGLAGRETQYF.

The chain uses TRBV3-1 (or the pseudogene TRBV3-2) and TRBJ1-2, with D perhaps TRBD1 (5 bases). Germline-derived CDR1 and CDR2 are LGHDT and YNNKEL (reference sequence). The CDR3 totals 15 residues. Trimming took off 0 bases at V and 3 bases at J, with 11 bases between the two ends. Written as DNA, the CDR3 is TGTGCCAGCAGCCAAGATCGGGGGTCGTACTATGGCTACACCTTC. Protein product: CASSQDRGSYYGYTF.